This T cell receptor (beta chain) was recorded in a study of T cell responses to AZD1222 COVID-19 vaccine. From germline, CDR1 is DFQATT and CDR2 SNEGSKA (reference sequence). This CDR3 region has 10 residues. V dropped 1 base and J dropped 14 bases, with 11 bases sitting between them. The data were produced by immunoSEQ multiplex PCR, yet TCRdb's version contains in-frame clones alone and is incomplete. The table includes more than 150,000 clones, under 95% detected once. V is TRBV20-1 and J is TRBJ2-5; D call uncertain. The TCR was taken from an adult in good health. The sample here was peripheral blood, taken on day 0 of AZD1222 vaccination. The CDR3 nucleotides read TGCAGTGCTAGAGCCTTGCCCCCCTACTTC. As protein: CSARALPPYF.